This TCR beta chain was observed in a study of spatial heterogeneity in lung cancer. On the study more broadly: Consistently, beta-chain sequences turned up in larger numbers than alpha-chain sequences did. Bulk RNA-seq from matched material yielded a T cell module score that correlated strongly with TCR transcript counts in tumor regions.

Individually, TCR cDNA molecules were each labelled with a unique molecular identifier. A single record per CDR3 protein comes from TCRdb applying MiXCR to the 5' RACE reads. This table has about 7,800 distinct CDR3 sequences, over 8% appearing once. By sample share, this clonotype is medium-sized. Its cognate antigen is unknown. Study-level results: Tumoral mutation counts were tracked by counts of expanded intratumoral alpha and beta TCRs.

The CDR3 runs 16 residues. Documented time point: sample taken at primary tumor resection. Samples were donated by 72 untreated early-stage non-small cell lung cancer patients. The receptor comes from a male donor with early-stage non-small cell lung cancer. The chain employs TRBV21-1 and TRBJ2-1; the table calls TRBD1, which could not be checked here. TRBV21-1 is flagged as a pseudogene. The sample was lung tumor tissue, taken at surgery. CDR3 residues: CASSVRTGSSYNEQFF. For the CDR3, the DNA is TGTGCCAGCAGCGTCCGGACAGGGAGCTCCTACAATGAGCAGTTCTTC.